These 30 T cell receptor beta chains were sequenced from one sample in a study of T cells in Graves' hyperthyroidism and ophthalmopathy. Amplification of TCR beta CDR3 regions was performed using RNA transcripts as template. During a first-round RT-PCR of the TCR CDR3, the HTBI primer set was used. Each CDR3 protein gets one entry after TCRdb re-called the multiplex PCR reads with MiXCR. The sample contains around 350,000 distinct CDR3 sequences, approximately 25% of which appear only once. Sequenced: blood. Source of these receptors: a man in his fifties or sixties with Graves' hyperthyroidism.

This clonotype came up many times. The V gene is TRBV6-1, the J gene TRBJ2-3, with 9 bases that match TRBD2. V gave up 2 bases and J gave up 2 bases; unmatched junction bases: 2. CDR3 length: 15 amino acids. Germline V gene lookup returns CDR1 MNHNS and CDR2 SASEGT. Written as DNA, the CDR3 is TGTGCCAGCAGTGAATGGACTAGCGTCACAGATACGCAGTATTTT. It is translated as CASSEWTSVTDTQYF.

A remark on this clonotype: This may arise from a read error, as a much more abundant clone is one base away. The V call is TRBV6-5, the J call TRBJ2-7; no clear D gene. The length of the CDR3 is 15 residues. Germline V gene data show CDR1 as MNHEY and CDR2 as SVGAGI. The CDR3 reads CAGSYKAPPSYEQYF. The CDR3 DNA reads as TGTGCCGGCAGTTACAAGGCCCCTCCCTCCTACGAGCAGTACTTC.

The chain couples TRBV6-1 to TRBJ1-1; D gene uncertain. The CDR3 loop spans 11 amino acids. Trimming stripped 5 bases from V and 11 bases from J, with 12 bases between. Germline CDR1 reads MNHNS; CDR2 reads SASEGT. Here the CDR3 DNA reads TGTGCCAGCAGTCGCCGAGAAAGGGCTTTCTTT. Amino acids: CASSRRERAFF.

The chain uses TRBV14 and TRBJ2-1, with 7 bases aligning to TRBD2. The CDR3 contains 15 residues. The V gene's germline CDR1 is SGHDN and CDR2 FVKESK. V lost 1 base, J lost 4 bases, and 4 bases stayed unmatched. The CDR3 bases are TGTGCCAGCAGCCAAGGAAGCGGGAAATACAATGAGCAGTTCTTC. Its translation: CASSQGSGKYNEQFF.

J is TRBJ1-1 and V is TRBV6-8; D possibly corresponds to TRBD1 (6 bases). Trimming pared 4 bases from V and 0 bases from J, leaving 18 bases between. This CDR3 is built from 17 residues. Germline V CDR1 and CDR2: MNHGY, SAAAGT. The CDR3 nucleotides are TGTGCCAGCAGTTCAAACCGACAGGCCAGCATGAACACTGAAGCTTTCTTT. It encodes CASSSNRQASMNTEAFF.

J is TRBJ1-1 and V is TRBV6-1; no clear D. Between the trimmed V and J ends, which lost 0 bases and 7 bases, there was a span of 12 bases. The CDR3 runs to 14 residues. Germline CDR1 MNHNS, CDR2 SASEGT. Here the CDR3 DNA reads TGTGCCAGCAGTGAAGCCTACCCCACGAGTGAAGCTTTCTTT. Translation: CASSEAYPTSEAFF.

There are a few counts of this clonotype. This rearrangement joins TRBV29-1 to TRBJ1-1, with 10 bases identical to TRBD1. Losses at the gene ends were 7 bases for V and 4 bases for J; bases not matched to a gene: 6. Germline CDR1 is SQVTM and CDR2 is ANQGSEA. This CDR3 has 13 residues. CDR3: CSARTGGITEAFF. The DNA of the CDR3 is TGCAGCGCCCGGACAGGGGGAATCACTGAAGCTTTCTTT.

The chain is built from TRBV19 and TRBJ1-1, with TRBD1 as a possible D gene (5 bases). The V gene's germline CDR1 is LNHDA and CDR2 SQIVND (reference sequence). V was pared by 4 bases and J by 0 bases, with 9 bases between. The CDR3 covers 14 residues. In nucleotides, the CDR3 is TGTGCCAGTAGTAGAAGGGGATTGAACACTGAAGCTTTCTTT. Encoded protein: CASSRRGLNTEAFF.

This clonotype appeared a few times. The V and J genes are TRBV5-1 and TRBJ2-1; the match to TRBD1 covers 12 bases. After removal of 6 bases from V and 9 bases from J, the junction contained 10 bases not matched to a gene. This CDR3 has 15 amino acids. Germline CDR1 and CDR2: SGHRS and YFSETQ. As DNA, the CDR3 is TGCGCCAGCACCCCAGGGGGGACAGGGGGCAGTGAGCAGTTCTTC. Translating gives CASTPGGTGGSEQFF.

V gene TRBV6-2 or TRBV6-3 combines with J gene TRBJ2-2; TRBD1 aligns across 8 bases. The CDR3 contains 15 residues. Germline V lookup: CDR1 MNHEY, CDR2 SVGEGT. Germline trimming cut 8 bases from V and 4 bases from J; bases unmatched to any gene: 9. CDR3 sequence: CASGRQGRSTGELFF. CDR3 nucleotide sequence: TGTGCCAGCGGTCGACAGGGGCGATCCACCGGGGAGCTGTTTTTT.

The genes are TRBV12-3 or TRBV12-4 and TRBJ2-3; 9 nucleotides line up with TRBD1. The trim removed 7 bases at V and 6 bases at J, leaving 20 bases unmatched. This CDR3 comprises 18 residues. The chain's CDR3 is CASILKNRGLGSWDTQYF. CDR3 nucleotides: TGTGCCAGCATACTCAAAAACAGGGGGCTCGGATCCTGGGATACGCAGTATTTT.

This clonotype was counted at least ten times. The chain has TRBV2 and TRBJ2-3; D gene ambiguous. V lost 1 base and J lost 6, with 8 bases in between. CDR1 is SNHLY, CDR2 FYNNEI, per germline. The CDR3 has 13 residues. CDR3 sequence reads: CASSEERVDTQYF. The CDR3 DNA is TGTGCCAGCAGTGAAGAAAGGGTTGATACGCAGTATTTT.

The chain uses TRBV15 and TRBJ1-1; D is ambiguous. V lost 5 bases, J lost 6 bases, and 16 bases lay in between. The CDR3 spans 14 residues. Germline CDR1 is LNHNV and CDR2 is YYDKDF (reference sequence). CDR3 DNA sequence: TGTGCCACCAGCCCCCCGGGCCGGACGTCTGAAGCTTTCTTT. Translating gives CATSPPGRTSEAFF.

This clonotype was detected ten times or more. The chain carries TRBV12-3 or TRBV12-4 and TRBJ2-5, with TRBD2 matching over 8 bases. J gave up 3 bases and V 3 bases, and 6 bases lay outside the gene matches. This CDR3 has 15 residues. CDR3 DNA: TGTGCCAGCAGTTTCCTGCGGGGGGCGAAAGAGACCCAGTACTTC. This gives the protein CASSFLRGAKETQYF.

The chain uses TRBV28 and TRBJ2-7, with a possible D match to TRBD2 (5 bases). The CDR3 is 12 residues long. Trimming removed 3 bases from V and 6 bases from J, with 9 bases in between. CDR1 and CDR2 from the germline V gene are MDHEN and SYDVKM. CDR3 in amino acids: CASSFRGSEQYF. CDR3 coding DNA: TGTGCCAGCAGTTTTCGGGGATCCGAGCAGTACTTC. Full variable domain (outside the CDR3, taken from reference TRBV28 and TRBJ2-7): DVKVTQSSRYLVKRTGEKVFLECVQDMDHENMFWYRQDPGLGLRLIYFSYDVKMKEKGDIPEGYSVSREKKERFSLILESASTNQTSMYLCASSFRGSEQYFGPGTRLTVT.

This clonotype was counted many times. The CDR3 coding sequence is TGCAGTGCTAAGCGGGAGTACGACAATGAGCAGTTCTTC. This translates into CSAKREYDNEQFF. The rearrangement joins TRBV20-1 to TRBJ2-1; 8 bases agree with TRBD2. The CDR3 is 13 amino acids. V was pared by 4 bases and J by 5 bases, with 4 bases of the junction left unmatched. Germline V gene data show CDR1 as DFQATT and CDR2 as SNEGSKA (reference sequence).

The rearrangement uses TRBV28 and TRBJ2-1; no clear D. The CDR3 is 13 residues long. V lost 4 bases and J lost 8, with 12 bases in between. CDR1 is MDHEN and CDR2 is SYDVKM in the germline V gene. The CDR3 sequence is CASSSSLHDEQFF. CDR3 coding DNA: TGTGCCAGCAGTTCCAGTTTACACGATGAGCAGTTCTTC.

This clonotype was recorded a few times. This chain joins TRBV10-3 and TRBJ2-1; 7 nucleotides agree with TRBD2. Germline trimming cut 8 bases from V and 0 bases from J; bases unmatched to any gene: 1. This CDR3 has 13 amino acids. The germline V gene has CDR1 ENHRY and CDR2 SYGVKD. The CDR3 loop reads CAIGGGSYNEQFF. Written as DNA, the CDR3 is TGTGCCATCGGGGGGGGCTCCTACAATGAGCAGTTCTTC.

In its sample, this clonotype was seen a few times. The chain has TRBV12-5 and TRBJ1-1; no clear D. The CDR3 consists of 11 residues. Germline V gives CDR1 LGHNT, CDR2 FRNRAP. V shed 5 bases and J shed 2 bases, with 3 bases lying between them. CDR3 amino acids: CASGTNTEAFF. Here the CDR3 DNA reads TGTGCTAGTGGTACTAACACTGAAGCTTTCTTT.

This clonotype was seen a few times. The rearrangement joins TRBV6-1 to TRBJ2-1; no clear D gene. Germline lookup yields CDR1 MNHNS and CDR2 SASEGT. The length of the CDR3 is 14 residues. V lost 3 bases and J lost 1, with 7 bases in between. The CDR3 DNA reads TGTGCCAGCAGTGAGCCTACTTCCTACAATGAGCAGTTCTTC. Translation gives CASSEPTSYNEQFF.

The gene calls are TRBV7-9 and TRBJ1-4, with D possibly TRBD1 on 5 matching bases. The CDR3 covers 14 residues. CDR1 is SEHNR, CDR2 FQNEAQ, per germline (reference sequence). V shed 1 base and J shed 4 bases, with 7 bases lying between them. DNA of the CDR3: TGTGCCAGCAGCTTAGGGGGGAATAATGAAAAACTGTTTTTT. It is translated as CASSLGGNNEKLFF.

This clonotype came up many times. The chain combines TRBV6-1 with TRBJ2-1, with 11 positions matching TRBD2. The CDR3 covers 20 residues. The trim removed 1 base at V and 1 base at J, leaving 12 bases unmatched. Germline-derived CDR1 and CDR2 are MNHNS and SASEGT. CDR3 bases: TGTGCCAGCAGTGAAGTCGGCACTAGCGGGAGACCGAGATCCTACAATGAGCAGTTCTTC. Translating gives CASSEVGTSGRPRSYNEQFF.

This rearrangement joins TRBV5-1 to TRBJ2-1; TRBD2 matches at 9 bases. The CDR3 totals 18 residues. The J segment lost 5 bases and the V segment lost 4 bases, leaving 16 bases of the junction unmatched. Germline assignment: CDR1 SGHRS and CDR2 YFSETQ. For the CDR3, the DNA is TGCGCCAGCAGCAAGTCCCCTCCCCGCCAGCGGGGGGACAATGAGCAGTTCTTC. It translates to CASSKSPPRQRGDNEQFF.

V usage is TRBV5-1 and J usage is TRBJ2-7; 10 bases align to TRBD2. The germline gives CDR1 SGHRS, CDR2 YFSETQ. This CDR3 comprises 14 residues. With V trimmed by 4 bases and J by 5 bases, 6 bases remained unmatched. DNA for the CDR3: TGCGCCAGCAGCCCCGGGACTAGCGAGAACGAGCAGTACTTC. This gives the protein CASSPGTSENEQYF.

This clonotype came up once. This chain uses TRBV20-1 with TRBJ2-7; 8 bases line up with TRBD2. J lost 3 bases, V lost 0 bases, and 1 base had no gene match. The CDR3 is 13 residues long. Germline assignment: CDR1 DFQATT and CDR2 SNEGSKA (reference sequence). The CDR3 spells CSAREAGDYEQYF. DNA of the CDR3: TGCAGTGCTAGAGAAGCGGGAGACTACGAGCAGTACTTC.

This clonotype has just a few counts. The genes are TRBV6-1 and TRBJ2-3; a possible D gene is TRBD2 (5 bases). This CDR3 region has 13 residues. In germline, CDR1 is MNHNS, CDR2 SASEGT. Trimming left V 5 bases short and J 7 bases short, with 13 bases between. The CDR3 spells CASSPAGPNTQYF. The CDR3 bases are TGTGCCAGCAGTCCCGCGGGTCCCAATACGCAGTATTTT.

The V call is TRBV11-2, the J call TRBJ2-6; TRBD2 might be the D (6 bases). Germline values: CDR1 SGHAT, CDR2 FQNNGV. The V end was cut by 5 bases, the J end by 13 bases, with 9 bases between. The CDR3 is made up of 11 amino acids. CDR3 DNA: TGTGCCAGCAGCCCGGGGGTTGTCCTGACTTTC. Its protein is CASSPGVVLTF.

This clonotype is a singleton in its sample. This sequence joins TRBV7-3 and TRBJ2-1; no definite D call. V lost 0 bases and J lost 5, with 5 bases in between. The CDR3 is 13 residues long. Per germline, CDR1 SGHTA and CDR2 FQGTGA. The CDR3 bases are TGTGCCAGCAGCTTAACTACGAACAATGAGCAGTTCTTC. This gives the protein CASSLTTNNEQFF.

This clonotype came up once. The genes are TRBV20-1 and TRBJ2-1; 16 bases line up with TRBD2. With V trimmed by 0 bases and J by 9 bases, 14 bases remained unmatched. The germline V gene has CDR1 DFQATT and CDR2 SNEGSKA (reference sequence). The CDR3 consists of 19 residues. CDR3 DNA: TGCAGTGCTAGAGATACAGGGACTAGCGGGAGGGCCCACAATGTTGAGCAGTTCTTC. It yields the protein CSARDTGTSGRAHNVEQFF.

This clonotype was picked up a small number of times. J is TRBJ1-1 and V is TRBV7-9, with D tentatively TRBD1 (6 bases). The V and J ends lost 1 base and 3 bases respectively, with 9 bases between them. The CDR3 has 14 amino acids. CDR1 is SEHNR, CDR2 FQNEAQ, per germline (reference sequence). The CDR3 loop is CASSLDDRYTEAFF. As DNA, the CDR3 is TGTGCCAGCAGCTTAGACGACAGGTACACTGAAGCTTTCTTT.